A single sample gave rise to the 5 T cell receptor beta chains below, sequenced in a study of blood T cell repertoires in COVID-19. Clones were read by immunoSEQ multiplex PCR, and TCRdb kept only the in-frame ones, dropping some. The sample lists a few hundred thousand clones; around 80% were seen once. The sample taken for sequencing was PBMCs or T cells enriched from blood (not recorded which). The source is a man in his forties or fifties who had been exposed to COVID-19.

This chain links TRBV6-5 with TRBJ1-5, with a possible D match to TRBD1 (5 bases). Trimming pared 7 bases from V and 7 bases from J, leaving 17 bases between. The CDR3 loop spans 14 amino acids. In germline, CDR1 is MNHEY, CDR2 SVGAGI. The CDR3 DNA follows: TGTGCCAGCAAAGATTCGGGGGGGGGACAGCCCCAGCATTTT. Translated, it gives CASKDSGGGQPQHF.

This chain uses TRBV9 with TRBJ2-1, with D maybe TRBD2 (5 bases). The CDR3 spans 17 residues. V was shortened by 1 base and J by 2 bases, with 16 bases between the two germline ends. From germline, CDR1 is SGDLS and CDR2 YYNGEE. The CDR3 is CASSVSSNGGPYNEQFF. The CDR3 region has the DNA TGTGCCAGCAGCGTATCGTCTAACGGAGGTCCCTACAATGAGCAGTTCTTC.

The chain is built from TRBV12-5 and TRBJ2-1; 10 nucleotides align to TRBD2. Losses at the gene ends were 1 base for V and 5 bases for J; bases not matched to a gene: 5. Germline V gene data show CDR1 as LGHNT and CDR2 as FRNRAP. The CDR3 sequence is 16 residues long. The DNA of the CDR3 is TGTGCTAGTGGTTTGGGGCTAGCGGGAGCCCACAATGAGCAGTTCTTC. Protein: CASGLGLAGAHNEQFF.

This chain uses TRBV29-1 with TRBJ2-7; 7 nucleotides line up with TRBD2. CDR1 is SQVTM, CDR2 ANQGSEA, per germline. This CDR3 is 15 amino acids long. V shed 7 bases, J shed 4 bases, and the junction held 16 bases outside the gene matches. DNA of the CDR3: TGCAGCGCCTCAGAGGCTAGCGGAGCCCTTTACGAGCAGTACTTC. Its protein product is CSASEASGALYEQYF.

The chain joins TRBV13 to TRBJ2-7; 9 bases line up with TRBD2. The CDR3 length is 15 residues. V gave up 3 bases and J gave up 2 bases; unmatched junction bases: 5. Germline CDR1 reads PRHDT; CDR2 reads FYEKMQ (reference sequence). DNA of the CDR3: TGTGCCAGCAGCTTTAATGGCGGGAGGGCCTACGAGCAGTACTTC. It yields the protein CASSFNGGRAYEQYF.